These 22 T cell receptor beta chains originate from one sample sequenced in a study of cytomegalovirus exposure and HLA in healthy donors. The PCR employed 60 Vbeta primers together with 13 Jbeta primers. The repertoire was sequenced with immunoSEQ multiplex PCR; TCRdb's copy has only in-frame clones and lacks some. In total, the table holds about 160,000 clones. The sample taken for sequencing was PBMCs. These receptor sequences come from a man aged 25-40 years in good health and CMV-seronegative.

The rearrangement links TRBV5-1 to TRBJ2-7; 11 bases align to TRBD2. The germline V gene encodes CDR1 SGHRS and CDR2 YFSETQ. V was pared by 2 bases and J by 5 bases, with 3 bases of the junction left unmatched. This CDR3 has 14 residues. The CDR3 sequence is CASSLLAGENEQYF. The CDR3, as DNA: TGCGCCAGCAGCTTACTAGCGGGAGAGAACGAGCAGTACTTC.

The chain links TRBV11-3 to TRBJ2-7; 7 nucleotides align to TRBD1. This CDR3 is built from 15 residues. In germline, CDR1 is SGHNT, CDR2 YENEEA. The V segment lost 0 bases and the J segment 2 bases; nucleotides outside the gene matches: 4. DNA of the CDR3: TGTGCCAGCAGCTTAGATCGGGACAGAACCTACGAGCAGTACTTC. It specifies CASSLDRDRTYEQYF. Full variable domain (outside the CDR3, taken from reference TRBV11-3 and TRBJ2-7): EAGVVQSPRYKIIEKKQPVAFWCNPISGHNTLYWYLQNLGQGPELLIRYENEEAVDDSQLPKDRFSAERLKGVDSTLKIQPAELGDSAVYLCASSLDRDRTYEQYFGPGTRLTVT.

J is TRBJ2-5 and V is TRBV2; D uncertain. CDR1 and CDR2 from the germline V gene are SNHLY and FYNNEI. This CDR3 has 10 residues. Trimming shortened V by 3 bases and J by 6 bases, and 2 bases separated the two germline ends. This chain's CDR3 is CASSDKTQYF. CDR3 coding DNA: TGTGCCAGCAGTGATAAGACCCAGTACTTC.

CDR3 sequence reads: CASSRQGQPGETQYF. The CDR3 nucleotides read TGTGCCAGCAGTCGGCAGGGCCAGCCTGGAGAGACCCAGTACTTC. The chain has TRBV27 and TRBJ2-5; D may be TRBD1 (5 bases). Germline values: CDR1 MNHEY, CDR2 SMNVEV (reference sequence). V was cut by 5 bases and J by 4 bases, with 17 bases left in between. There are 15 residues in the CDR3.

Points on this clone: Other DNA sequences in this specimen translate into the identical CDR3. This chain connects TRBV25-1 to TRBJ1-1, with 10 bases matching TRBD1. CDR1 is MGHDK, CDR2 SYGVNS, per germline. This CDR3 has 15 amino acids. The V gene end was trimmed by 6 bases and the J gene end by 7 bases; junction bases not matched to a gene: 11. The CDR3 reads CASSDTGTGDGEAFF. The CDR3 DNA reads TGTGCCAGCAGCGACACCGGGACAGGGGATGGTGAAGCTTTCTTT.

The chain uses TRBV25-1 and TRBJ1-1; 11 bases are a match to TRBD1. CDR3 length equals 16 residues. Germline lookup yields CDR1 MGHDK and CDR2 SYGVNS. V was pared by 7 bases and J by 2 bases, with 9 bases of the junction left unmatched. The CDR3 DNA reads as TGTGCCAGCATTCCGTGGACAGGGGGCGAAAACACTGAAGCTTTCTTT. Translation: CASIPWTGGENTEAFF.

This chain connects TRBV5-4 to TRBJ2-3; 8 nucleotides line up with TRBD1. Germline V gene sequence: CDR1 SGHNT, CDR2 YYREEE (reference sequence). This CDR3 comprises 16 residues. The V segment lost 1 base and the J segment 4 bases; nucleotides outside the gene matches: 8. CDR3 in DNA: TGTGCCAGCAGCTTGTCCCAGGGGGCAATCGCAGATACGCAGTATTTT. Translating it yields CASSLSQGAIADTQYF.

This rearrangement joins TRBV6-5 to TRBJ2-7; 10 nucleotides line up with TRBD1. Germline V gene data show CDR1 as MNHEY and CDR2 as SVGAGI. Losses at the gene ends were 5 bases for V and 5 bases for J; bases not matched to a gene: 6. The CDR3 extends over 14 amino acids. CDR3 sequence: CASSQDRGRHEQYF. CDR3 nucleotide sequence: TGTGCCAGCAGTCAGGACAGGGGGAGACACGAGCAGTACTTC.

The genes are TRBV19 and TRBJ1-4, with D tentatively TRBD1 (5 bases). V was shortened by 1 base and J by 7 bases, with 13 bases between the two germline ends. Per the germline V gene, CDR1 is LNHDA and CDR2 is SQIVND (reference sequence). The CDR3 has 15 residues. In DNA form, the CDR3 reads TGTGCCAGTAGTATAGTGGCCCAGGGAGGTGAAAAACTGTTTTTT. Protein product: CASSIVAQGGEKLFF. Supplemented by reference TRBV19 and TRBJ1-4, the full variable domain reads DGGITQSPKYLFRKEGQNVTLSCEQNLNHDAMYWYRQDPGQGLRLIYYSQIVNDFQKGDIAEGYSVSREKKESFPLTVTSAQKNPTAFYLCASSIVAQGGEKLFFGSGTQLSVL.

The chain combines TRBV27 with TRBJ2-3; TRBD2 agrees at 7 bases. This CDR3 comprises 15 residues. The J segment lost 4 bases and the V segment lost 3 bases, leaving 7 bases of the junction unmatched. From germline, CDR1 is MNHEY and CDR2 SMNVEV (reference sequence). CDR3 sequence: CASSLSGGRSDTQYF. CDR3 DNA: TGTGCCAGCAGTTTGTCGGGAGGCCGTTCAGATACGCAGTATTTT.

V usage is TRBV29-1 and J usage is TRBJ2-7, with 8 nucleotides matching TRBD1. The CDR3 is 14 amino acids. The trim removed 3 bases at V and 4 bases at J, leaving 8 bases unmatched. Germline loops: CDR1 SQVTM, CDR2 ANQGSEA. CDR3 sequence (DNA): TGCAGCGTTGAGCGAGGACAGGGAGATTACGAGCAGTACTTC. Its protein is CSVERGQGDYEQYF.

The rearrangement joins TRBV27 to TRBJ2-5; D may be TRBD2 (6 bases). The J call may be wrong; the DNA end is better matched by TRBJ2-7. Germline CDR1 and CDR2: MNHEY and SMNVEV (reference sequence). This CDR3 spans 14 amino acids. CDR3 in amino acids: CASSLGGFSYEQYF. Here the CDR3 DNA reads TGTGCCAGCAGTTTAGGGGGGTTTTCCTACGAGCAGTACTTC.

The rearrangement links TRBV4-3 to TRBJ2-1, with a weak D call TRBD2 (7 bases). This CDR3 is 18 amino acids long. Germline V lookup: CDR1 LGHNA, CDR2 YSLEER. The germline V and J ends were trimmed by 0 bases and 6 bases, with 21 bases remaining between them. The CDR3 DNA reads TGCGCCAGCAGCCAAGACCCCATGATAGGGGGGGCACCCAATGAGCAGTTCTTC. Translated: CASSQDPMIGGAPNEQFF.

The rearrangement links TRBV19 to TRBJ1-5; D is unclear. The CDR3 length is 17 residues. V was shortened by 6 bases and J by 0 bases, with 18 bases between the two germline ends. CDR1 and CDR2 from the germline V gene are LNHDA and SQIVND (reference sequence). The CDR3 sequence is CASRSNIRTDSNQPQHF. The CDR3 nucleotides read TGTGCCAGTAGGTCCAATATACGCACTGATAGCAATCAGCCCCAGCATTTT.

The V gene is TRBV19, the J gene TRBJ1-5, with D perhaps matching TRBD1 (6 bases). CDR1 is LNHDA and CDR2 is SQIVND in the germline V gene (reference sequence). V was pared by 6 bases and J by 3 bases, with 12 bases between. This CDR3 has 14 amino acids. CDR3 region: CASSLQGLNQPQHF. DNA for the CDR3: TGTGCCAGTAGCCTACAGGGCCTCAATCAGCCCCAGCATTTT. Looking up the rest from reference TRBV19 and TRBJ1-5 gives the full variable domain: DGGITQSPKYLFRKEGQNVTLSCEQNLNHDAMYWYRQDPGQGLRLIYYSQIVNDFQKGDIAEGYSVSREKKESFPLTVTSAQKNPTAFYLCASSLQGLNQPQHFGDGTRLSIL.

In DNA form, the CDR3 reads TGTGCCAGCAGCGTATCAATCGCGGCCCACCAAGAGACCCAGTACTTC. Its protein product is CASSVSIAAHQETQYF. J is TRBJ2-5 and V is TRBV9; no definite D call. Trimming took 1 base from V and 0 from J, leaving 13 bases between them. The CDR3 runs 16 residues. Germline CDR1 SGDLS, CDR2 YYNGEE.

The chain carries TRBV6-5 and TRBJ2-1; 11 nucleotides match TRBD2. Germline V gene sequence: CDR1 MNHEY, CDR2 SVGAGI. Trimming at V came to 2 bases and at J to 8 bases, leaving 5 bases not matched to a gene. The CDR3 sequence is 15 residues long. CDR3 in amino acids: CASSYVLAGADEQFF. DNA for the CDR3: TGTGCCAGCAGTTACGTACTAGCGGGAGCGGATGAGCAGTTCTTC.

The rearrangement joins TRBV7-2 to TRBJ2-5; 7 nucleotides match TRBD1. CDR1 SGHTA and CDR2 FQGNSA come from the germline V gene. This CDR3 has 16 residues. Unmatched junction bases numbered 7, after V lost 1 base and J lost 2 bases. CDR3 loop: CASSLVVGRGQETQYF. CDR3 in DNA: TGTGCCAGCAGCTTAGTGGTCGGCAGGGGGCAAGAGACCCAGTACTTC.

The chain recombines TRBV4-2 with TRBJ2-2; D may be TRBD1 (6 bases). CDR1 and CDR2 (germline): LGHNA, YNFKEQ. The CDR3 loop spans 15 amino acids. Trimming cost V 4 bases and J 2 bases, with 11 bases left between them. CDR3 DNA sequence: TGTGCCAGCAGCCTACAACAGGGAAACACCGGGGAGCTGTTTTTT. Its translation is CASSLQQGNTGELFF.

As to this clone: This specimen includes other DNA sequences encoding the same CDR3. The chain recombines TRBV29-1 with TRBJ1-2; D is unclear. Germline CDR1 SQVTM, CDR2 ANQGSEA. Between the trimmed V and J ends, which lost 3 bases and 2 bases, there was a span of 4 bases. The CDR3 is 11 amino acids. The CDR3 spells CSVDRNYGYTF. The CDR3 DNA sequence: TGCAGCGTTGACAGAAACTATGGCTACACCTTC.

For the CDR3, the DNA is TGTGCCAGCAGTTTGAGGTCTAGCGGATACAATGAGCAGTTCTTC. Protein: CASSLRSSGYNEQFF. V usage is TRBV5-6 and J usage is TRBJ2-1, with 7 bases identical to TRBD2. V dropped 5 bases and J dropped 4; count of bases not matched to a gene: 9. The germline V gene has CDR1 SGHDT and CDR2 YYEEEE. The CDR3 runs 15 residues. The full variable domain, with the rest looked up from reference TRBV5-6 and TRBJ2-1, is DAGVTQSPTHLIKTRGQQVTLRCSPKSGHDTVSWYQQALGQGPQFIFQYYEEEERQRGNFPDRFSGHQFPNYSSELNVNALLLGDSALYLCASSLRSSGYNEQFFGPGTRLTVL.

V usage is TRBV7-8 and J usage is TRBJ2-5; 7 bases line up with TRBD1. CDR3 size: 13 residues. Per germline, CDR1 SGHVS and CDR2 FQNEAQ. In nucleotides, the CDR3 is TGTGCTTTCAAAAGACAGGGCCAAGAGACCCAGTACTTC. Its translation is CAFKRQGQETQYF.